The rows below give T cell receptor beta chains drawn from one sample of a study of blood T cells in healthy people across ages. TCRdb used MiXCR to reprocess the 5' RACE reads, holding one entry per CDR3 protein. The table records roughly 1.6 million distinct CDR3 sequences, 34% of them present only once. Sequenced material: blood. The receptors derive from a woman aged 25-40 years in good health. Each CDR3 is given with its conserved first and last residue. Each record gives: D gene, J gene, V gene, clone size, CDR3 protein, CDR3 DNA. D genes are given only for firm matches. The size of a clone is reported for some rows only, either as once, few or many, or as a class for expanded clones.

D: TRBD1
J: TRBJ2-7
V: TRBV4-1
size: many
CDR3: CASSSDRDRLYEQYF
DNA: TGCGCCAGCAGCTCGGACCGGGACAGACTCTACGAGCAGTACTTC

D: TRBD2
J: TRBJ2-1
V: TRBV27
size: NA
CDR3: CASSPSSGSGTYNEQFF
DNA: TGTGCCAGCAGTCCTTCTAGCGGGAGCGGTACCTACAATGAGCAGTTCTTC

D: NA
J: TRBJ2-7
V: TRBV6-6
size: NA
CDR3: CASNPNGPSYEQYF
DNA: TGTGCCAGCAATCCCAACGGGCCTTCCTACGAGCAGTACTTC

D: NA
J: TRBJ1-5
V: TRBV4-1
size: few
CDR3: CASSQEVARWGDQPQHF
DNA: TGCGCCAGCAGCCAAGAAGTAGCCCGTTGGGGCGATCAGCCCCAGCATTTT

D: NA
J: TRBJ2-7
V: TRBV14
size: NA
CDR3: CACSQDFQRGSYEQYF
DNA: TGTGCCTGCAGCCAAGATTTTCAACGGGGCTCCTACGAGCAGTACTTC

D: NA
J: TRBJ2-2
V: TRBV4-2
size: NA
CDR3: CASSQESSVGTGELFF
DNA: TGTGCCAGCAGCCAAGAATCTAGCGTGGGGACCGGGGAGCTGTTTTTT

D: NA
J: TRBJ2-1
V: TRBV11-2
size: few
CDR3: CASSLVWATISYNEQFF
DNA: TGTGCCAGCAGCTTAGTGTGGGCGACGATCTCCTACAATGAGCAGTTCTTC

D: TRBD2
J: TRBJ2-3
V: TRBV7-8
size: few
CDR3: CASSLRTSGSEGDTQYF
DNA: TGTGCCAGCAGCTTGCGGACTAGCGGGAGTGAGGGCGATACGCAGTATTTT

D: TRBD2
J: TRBJ2-1
V: TRBV5-6
size: once
CDR3: CASSLQREYSNEQFF
DNA: TGTGCCAGCAGCCTTCAGCGGGAGTACAGCAATGAGCAGTTCTTC

D: NA
J: TRBJ2-7
V: TRBV4-1
size: NA
CDR3: CASSLKRGQGEQYF
DNA: TGCGCCAGCAGCCTCAAGAGGGGCCAGGGCGAGCAGTACTTC

D: TRBD1
J: TRBJ1-4
V: TRBV6-6
size: NA
CDR3: CASRRDQGGGEKLFF
DNA: TGCGCCAGCCGACGCGACCAGGGGGGTGGTGAAAAACTGTTTTTT

D: NA
J: TRBJ1-1
V: TRBV29-1
size: NA
CDR3: CSVARGGAFF
DNA: TGCAGCGTAGCCCGTGGGGGAGCTTTCTTT

D: NA
J: TRBJ2-1
V: TRBV29-1
size: NA
CDR3: CSVDLNNEQFF
DNA: TGCAGCGTTGATCTCAACAATGAGCAGTTCTTC

D: TRBD1
J: TRBJ2-5
V: TRBV30
size: NA
CDR3: CAWSLGQGQETQYF
DNA: TGTGCCTGGAGCCTTGGACAGGGCCAAGAGACCCAGTACTTC

D: NA
J: TRBJ2-1
V: TRBV7-9
size: NA
CDR3: CASSFTYVSGTLNNEQFF
DNA: TGTGCCAGCAGCTTTACTTATGTTAGTGGGACTCTAAACAATGAGCAGTTCTTC

D: TRBD2
J: TRBJ2-5
V: TRBV27
size: few
CDR3: CASSHSGRGGEETQYF
DNA: TGTGCCAGCAGCCATAGCGGGAGGGGAGGGGAAGAGACCCAGTACTTC

D: NA
J: TRBJ2-1
V: TRBV7-3
size: few
CDR3: CASSLGYSSYNEQFF
DNA: TGTGCCAGCAGCTTGGGGTACAGCTCCTACAATGAGCAGTTCTTC

D: NA
J: TRBJ2-3
V: TRBV27
size: NA
CDR3: CGSSLSKAGDTQYF
DNA: TGTGGCAGCAGTTTATCGAAAGCTGGAGATACGCAGTATTTT

D: NA
J: TRBJ2-7
V: TRBV12-3/TRBV12-4
size: many
CDR3: CASTLGGSYEQYF
DNA: TGTGCCAGCACCCTTGGGGGCTCCTACGAGCAGTACTTC

D: TRBD1
J: TRBJ1-2
V: TRBV12-3/TRBV12-4
size: many
CDR3: CASSQTGGGGYTF
DNA: TGTGCCAGCAGCCAGACAGGGGGTGGCGGCTACACCTTC

D: TRBD1
J: TRBJ2-1
V: TRBV10-3
size: NA
CDR3: CAISDTGAPSDNERFF
DNA: TGTGCCATCAGTGACACAGGGGCCCCTTCGGATAATGAGCGGTTCTTC

D: TRBD2
J: TRBJ2-1
V: TRBV2
size: few
CDR3: CASSEFGGPGLAASNEQFF
DNA: TGTGCCAGCAGTGAATTTGGGGGGCCGGGACTAGCGGCCAGCAATGAGCAGTTCTTC

D: NA
J: TRBJ1-5
V: TRBV20-1
size: few
CDR3: CSASDQDYSNQPQHF
DNA: TGCAGTGCTAGCGACCAGGACTATAGCAATCAGCCCCAGCATTTT

D: TRBD2
J: TRBJ2-1
V: TRBV20-1
size: NA
CDR3: CSARTSGGRFF
DNA: TGCAGTGCACGGACTAGCGGCGGCCGGTTCTTC

D: TRBD2
J: TRBJ2-6
V: TRBV20-1
size: NA
CDR3: CSAASGGSSGANVLTF
DNA: TGCAGTGCCGCTAGCGGGGGCTCCTCTGGGGCCAACGTCCTGACTTTC

D: TRBD1
J: TRBJ2-3
V: TRBV20-1
size: NA
CDR3: CSAPATGNPDTQYF
DNA: TGCAGTGCCCCGGCGACAGGGAATCCAGATACGCAGTATTTT

D: NA
J: TRBJ1-3
V: TRBV28
size: NA
CDR3: CASTGHGGRSGNTIYF
DNA: TGTGCCAGCACTGGTCACGGCGGCCGCTCTGGAAACACCATATATTTT

D: NA
J: TRBJ2-5
V: TRBV6-1
size: NA
CDR3: CASRPIRGAQGEETQYF
DNA: TGTGCCAGCAGACCGATCAGGGGGGCGCAGGGAGAGGAGACCCAGTACTTC

D: TRBD2
J: TRBJ2-1
V: TRBV29-1
size: NA
CDR3: CNVYGLAGASYNEQFF
DNA: TGCAACGTCTACGGACTAGCGGGTGCCTCTTACAATGAGCAGTTCTTC

D: NA
J: TRBJ2-7
V: TRBV29-1
size: NA
CDR3: CSVEGGRGNEQYF
DNA: TGCAGCGTTGAGGGTGGGAGAGGCAATGAGCAGTACTTC

D: NA
J: TRBJ2-1
V: TRBV3-1
size: NA
CDR3: CASSQGVGEYNEQFF
DNA: TGTGCCAGCAGCCAAGGCGTAGGCGAGTACAATGAGCAGTTCTTC

D: NA
J: TRBJ2-3
V: TRBV6-1
size: NA
CDR3: CASSGVRSPQDTQYF
DNA: TGTGCCAGCAGTGGGGTCCGGAGTCCCCAAGATACGCAGTATTTT

D: NA
J: TRBJ1-1
V: TRBV20-1
size: once
CDR3: CSARDPGRDTEAFF
DNA: TGCAGTGCTAGAGATCCTGGTAGGGACACTGAAGCTTTCTTT

D: NA
J: TRBJ2-7
V: TRBV20-1
size: few
CDR3: CSARDWGNLHEQYF
DNA: TGCAGTGCTAGAGATTGGGGGAATCTACACGAGCAGTACTTC

D: NA
J: TRBJ2-3
V: TRBV20-1
size: NA
CDR3: CSALGADTQYF
DNA: TGCAGTGCACTTGGTGCAGATACGCAGTATTTT

D: NA
J: TRBJ1-5
V: TRBV6-6
size: NA
CDR3: CASSRGGPQHF
DNA: TGTGCCAGCAGCCGGGGTGGGCCCCAGCATTTT

D: NA
J: TRBJ1-1
V: TRBV6-5
size: few
CDR3: CASSFATENTEAFF
DNA: TGTGCCAGCAGTTTCGCTACAGAGAACACTGAAGCTTTCTTT

D: NA
J: TRBJ1-1
V: TRBV5-1
size: NA
CDR3: CASSLGLWGRNTEAFF
DNA: TGCGCCAGCAGCTTGGGGCTATGGGGAAGGAACACTGAAGCTTTCTTT

D: TRBD1
J: TRBJ1-1
V: TRBV6-2/TRBV6-3
size: NA
CDR3: CASSYVGQGVRIMNTEAFF
DNA: TGTGCCAGCAGTTACGTGGGACAGGGGGTCAGGATCATGAACACTGAAGCTTTCTTT

D: TRBD2
J: TRBJ2-5
V: TRBV15
size: once
CDR3: CATSLSRTRAYERYF
DNA: TGTGCCACCAGTTTATCTCGGACTAGAGCCTACGAGCGGTACTTC

D: TRBD2
J: TRBJ2-5
V: TRBV9
size: NA
CDR3: CTSSGKRGGETQYF
DNA: TGTACCAGCAGCGGCAAGCGGGGGGGAGAGACCCAGTACTTC

D: NA
J: TRBJ1-2
V: TRBV20-1
size: few
CDR3: CSAPSPRQVYGYTF
DNA: TGCAGTGCTCCGTCCCCGCGGCAGGTCTATGGCTACACCTTC

D: NA
J: TRBJ1-1
V: TRBV11-2
size: few
CDR3: CASSSQYGYAFF
DNA: TGTGCCAGCAGCTCTCAGTACGGGTACGCTTTCTTT

D: NA
J: TRBJ1-1
V: TRBV7-8
size: NA
CDR3: CASKTQGPGSEAFF
DNA: TGTGCCAGCAAGACACAGGGACCGGGATCTGAAGCTTTCTTT

D: TRBD2
J: TRBJ2-1
V: TRBV18
size: few
CDR3: CASSPNGREGSYNEQFF
DNA: TGTGCCAGCTCCCCCAATGGGCGGGAGGGCAGCTACAATGAGCAGTTCTTC

D: NA
J: TRBJ1-1
V: TRBV28
size: NA
CDR3: CASSLRTTNTEAFF
DNA: TGTGCCAGCAGTTTACGGACCACGAACACTGAAGCTTTCTTT

D: NA
J: TRBJ2-1
V: TRBV2
size: NA
CDR3: CATSDDSYNEQFF
DNA: TGTGCCACCTCGGACGACTCCTACAATGAGCAGTTCTTC

D: NA
J: TRBJ1-1
V: TRBV27
size: NA
CDR3: CASSKQGWTEAFF
DNA: TGTGCCAGCAGTAAACAGGGTTGGACTGAAGCTTTCTTT

D: NA
J: TRBJ2-1
V: TRBV27
size: once
CDR3: CASSSSSVHKQFF
DNA: TGTGCCAGCAGTTCATCTAGCGTTCATAAGCAGTTCTTC

D: NA
J: TRBJ2-7
V: TRBV21-1
size: NA
CDR3: CASSPEQYHEQYF
DNA: TGTGCCAGCAGCCCTGAGCAGTACCACGAGCAGTACTTC

D: TRBD2
J: TRBJ2-3
V: TRBV7-3
size: many
CDR3: CASSFSGGTTDTQYF
DNA: TGTGCCAGCAGCTTTAGCGGGGGGACCACAGATACGCAGTATTTT

D: TRBD1
J: TRBJ2-7
V: TRBV27
size: NA
CDR3: CADSRDRDSYEQYF
DNA: TGTGCCGACAGCCGCGACAGGGACTCCTACGAGCAGTACTTC

D: NA
J: TRBJ1-6
V: TRBV20-1
size: NA
CDR3: CSAEGGSRRNSPLHF
DNA: TGCAGTGCTGAAGGGGGTAGCAGGAGAAATTCACCCCTCCACTTT

D: TRBD1
J: TRBJ2-1
V: TRBV5-1
size: few
CDR3: CASSETGTGIDNEQFF
DNA: TGCGCCAGCAGCGAGACCGGGACAGGGATTGACAATGAGCAGTTCTTC

D: NA
J: TRBJ2-5
V: TRBV27
size: few
CDR3: CASSIGVGGETQYF
DNA: TGTGCCAGCAGTATCGGGGTAGGAGGGGAGACCCAGTACTTC